Below are 23 T cell receptor beta chains sequenced from a single sample in a study of cytomegalovirus exposure and HLA in healthy donors. The protocol was immunoSEQ multiplex PCR, while the TCRdb copy is restricted to in-frame clones and leaves out a portion. The sample yields 100,000 or so clones, 70% to 90% seen once. Sequencing was carried out using PBMCs. The source of these receptors is a woman aged 18-35 years in good health and CMV-seropositive.

This rearrangement joins TRBV5-4 to TRBJ2-3; tentative D call: TRBD2 (7 bases). This CDR3 comprises 14 residues. CDR1 is SGHNT, CDR2 YYREEE, per germline (reference sequence). Trimming took off 10 bases at V and 0 bases at J, with 15 bases between the two ends. CDR3 nucleotides: TGTGCCGAGGGGGGGGGAACTAGCACAGATACGCAGTATTTT. It encodes CAEGGGTSTDTQYF.

The rearrangement joins TRBV27 to TRBJ2-3; D might be TRBD1 (7 bases). CDR3 length: 14 residues. Germline V lookup: CDR1 MNHEY, CDR2 SMNVEV (reference sequence). V was clipped by 6 bases and J by 4 bases, with 14 bases between them. The CDR3 DNA sequence: TGTGCCAGCAGATCAGACAGGGAGGCAGATACGCAGTATTTT. Translation: CASRSDREADTQYF.

The rearrangement uses TRBV29-1 and TRBJ1-1; weak D call: TRBD1 (5 bases). CDR1 SQVTM and CDR2 ANQGSEA come from the germline V gene. CDR3 length: 12 residues. Trimming removed 2 bases at V and 11 bases at J, with 15 bases between. The CDR3 here is CSVEKGRLQAFF. DNA of the CDR3: TGCAGCGTTGAAAAGGGGCGGCTTCAGGCTTTCTTT.

The rearrangement uses TRBV5-4 and TRBJ1-4; 12 bases map to TRBD1. CDR3 length: 18 amino acids. Trimming removed 4 bases from V and 0 bases from J; junction bases left unmatched: 7. The germline V gene has CDR1 SGHNT and CDR2 YYREEE (reference sequence). The CDR3 region has the DNA TGTGCCAGCAGCCCCGGGACAGGGGGCCGTGCAACTAATGAAAAACTGTTTTTT. This encodes CASSPGTGGRATNEKLFF. Filled out from reference TRBV5-4 and TRBJ1-4, the complete variable domain reads ETGVTQSPTHLIKTRGQQVTLRCSSQSGHNTVSWYQQALGQGPQFIFQYYREEENGRGNFPPRFSGLQFPNYSSELNVNALELDDSALYLCASSPGTGGRATNEKLFFGSGTQLSVL.

The V call is TRBV5-1, the J call TRBJ1-4; D not resolved. CDR3 size: 13 residues. With 4 bases removed from V and 14 bases from J, the gap between germline ends came to 18 bases. Per the germline V gene, CDR1 is SGHRS and CDR2 is YFSETQ. The CDR3 nucleotides are TGCGCCAGCAGCAGCGGGGTCGGGAGTTCCCTGTTTTTT. It yields the protein CASSSGVGSSLFF.

The rearrangement uses TRBV5-8 and TRBJ2-2; 13 bases map to TRBD2. This CDR3 is 16 amino acids long. V was clipped by 4 bases and J by 5 bases; unmatched bases: 5. Germline values: CDR1 SGHTS, CDR2 YDEGEE. CDR3 sequence reads: CASSPGLAGYTGELFF. DNA for the CDR3: TGTGCCAGCAGCCCGGGACTAGCGGGGTATACCGGGGAGCTGTTTTTT.

The chain carries TRBV28 and TRBJ1-1; D is undetermined. V gave up 9 bases and J gave up 1 base, with 12 bases separating them. The germline V gene encodes CDR1 MDHEN and CDR2 SYDVKM. CDR3 length equals 13 residues. The CDR3 reads CASLSAENTEAFF. The CDR3 nucleotides are TGTGCCAGTCTGTCGGCGGAGAACACTGAAGCTTTCTTT.

In this sample, this clone turned up a few times. The chain is built from TRBV7-6 and TRBJ2-7; TRBD2 might be the D (5 bases). CDR1 SGHVS and CDR2 FNYEAQ come from the germline V gene. The CDR3 extends over 14 amino acids. V lost 1 base to trimming and J lost 5 bases, with 12 bases between them. This CDR3 is CASSLGAGLDEQYF. The CDR3 region has the DNA TGTGCCAGCAGCTTAGGGGCGGGCCTGGACGAGCAGTACTTC.

V usage is TRBV5-4 and J usage is TRBJ1-2, with TRBD1 matching over 10 bases. The CDR3 contains 15 residues. Per germline, CDR1 SGHNT and CDR2 YYREEE (reference sequence). The V gene end was trimmed by 2 bases and the J gene end by 6 bases; junction bases not matched to a gene: 7. In nucleotides, the CDR3 is TGTGCCAGCAGCTTAGACAGGGGGCGCGAGAATGGCTACACCTTC. This gives the protein CASSLDRGRENGYTF.

The V call is TRBV27, the J call TRBJ2-7, with D maybe TRBD1 (6 bases). CDR3 length: 15 amino acids. V lost 6 bases and J 2 bases, leaving 17 bases between the germline ends. The germline CDR1 and CDR2 sequences are MNHEY and SMNVEV (reference sequence). CDR3 amino acids: CASSHPDRLPYEQYF. CDR3 in DNA: TGTGCCAGCAGCCACCCTGACAGGCTTCCCTACGAGCAGTACTTC.

V gene TRBV27 combines with J gene TRBJ1-4; possible D gene TRBD1, 6 bases. The ends were cut back, 7 bases at V and 7 bases at J, with 16 bases in the middle. Per the germline V gene, CDR1 is MNHEY and CDR2 is SMNVEV (reference sequence). There are 14 residues in the CDR3. CDR3 sequence reads: CASTISQGSEKLFF. The CDR3 region has the DNA TGTGCCAGCACCATTAGTCAGGGGAGTGAAAAACTGTTTTTT. Based on the CDR3 plus reference TRBV27 and TRBJ1-4, the full variable domain is EAQVTQNPRYLITVTGKKLTVTCSQNMNHEYMSWYRQDPGLGLRQIYYSMNVEVTDKGDVPEGYKVSRKEKRNFPLILESPSPNQTSLYFCASTISQGSEKLFFGSGTQLSVL.

This rearrangement joins TRBV29-1 to TRBJ1-4, with D uncertain. Germline V gene sequence: CDR1 SQVTM, CDR2 ANQGSEA. The CDR3 is made up of 12 amino acids. The V gene lost 3 bases and the J gene lost 7 bases, with 9 bases spanning the gap. CDR3 sequence reads: CSVDGGSEKLFF. CDR3 DNA: TGCAGCGTTGATGGAGGGAGTGAAAAACTGTTTTTT.

Concerning this clone: The sample has other DNA sequences that encode this CDR3 too. The chain is built from TRBV6-4 and TRBJ2-3, with TRBD2 identical over 16 bases. With 2 bases clipped from V and 4 bases from J, the junction kept 0 bases outside the gene matches. CDR1 and CDR2 from the germline V gene are MRHNA and SNTAGT. The CDR3 totals 16 residues. CDR3 sequence: CASSDGTSGGADTQYF. For the CDR3, the DNA is TGTGCCAGCAGTGACGGGACTAGCGGGGGGGCAGATACGCAGTATTTT.

The count of this clone is one. V gene TRBV5-1 combines with J gene TRBJ1-5; D possibly corresponds to TRBD1 (6 bases). The CDR3 is made up of 14 amino acids. V was cut by 0 bases and J by 5 bases, with 9 bases left in between. Germline CDR1 SGHRS, CDR2 YFSETQ. The CDR3 DNA is TGCGCCAGCAGCTTGGCATCAGGGGATCAGCCCCAGCATTTT. Protein: CASSLASGDQPQHF.

The genes are TRBV10-1 and TRBJ2-1, with TRBD2 matching over 11 bases. This CDR3 is 14 amino acids long. Trimming at V came to 6 bases and at J to 7 bases, leaving 5 bases not matched to a gene. The germline V gene encodes CDR1 WNHNN and CDR2 SYGVQD (reference sequence). The CDR3 DNA reads as TGCGCCAGCAGACCGGGACTAGCGGAGAATGAGCAGTTCTTC. Translated, it gives CASRPGLAENEQFF.

Only one count was recorded for this clone. This chain connects TRBV28 to TRBJ2-2; no definite D call. CDR3 length: 14 residues. Deletions cut 0 bases from V and 7 bases from J, with 9 bases between. Per the germline V gene, CDR1 is MDHEN and CDR2 is SYDVKM. CDR3 amino acids: CASSLWVAGGELFF. The CDR3 DNA follows: TGTGCCAGCAGTTTATGGGTAGCTGGCGGGGAGCTGTTTTTT.

V usage is TRBV6-1 and J usage is TRBJ1-1; D might be TRBD1 (6 bases). The V gene's germline CDR1 is MNHNS and CDR2 SASEGT. V lost 7 bases and J lost 5, with 20 bases in between. This CDR3 comprises 15 residues. The CDR3 protein is CASTLNGGAGTEAFF. CDR3 bases: TGTGCCAGCACCCTAAATGGGGGCGCCGGGACTGAAGCTTTCTTT.

The chain carries TRBV27 and TRBJ2-7; 7 bases are a match to TRBD1. The CDR3 is 13 residues long. J lost 6 bases, V lost 4 bases, and 6 bases had no gene match. The germline gives CDR1 MNHEY, CDR2 SMNVEV (reference sequence). The CDR3 reads CASSYKAGGEQYF. The CDR3 nucleotides are TGTGCCAGCAGTTATAAGGCAGGGGGCGAGCAGTACTTC.

This rearrangement joins TRBV11-3 to TRBJ2-5; 10 nucleotides match TRBD1. The CDR3 runs to 16 residues. The trim removed 3 bases at V and 4 bases at J, leaving 8 bases unmatched. Germline V gene lookup returns CDR1 SGHNT and CDR2 YENEEA. CDR3 sequence: CASSLPGQGYLETQYF. The CDR3 coding sequence is TGTGCCAGCAGCTTGCCGGGACAGGGGTATTTAGAGACCCAGTACTTC.

The CDR3 sequence is CASSGRQGNTEAFF. The CDR3 nucleotides are TGTGCCAGCAGTGGGAGACAGGGAAACACTGAAGCTTTCTTT. This chain joins TRBV6-1 and TRBJ1-1; 7 positions agree with TRBD1. The CDR3 is made up of 14 amino acids. Germline CDR1 MNHNS, CDR2 SASEGT. With V trimmed by 4 bases and J by 2 bases, 4 bases remained unmatched.

The chain is built from TRBV18 and TRBJ2-7; possible D gene TRBD1, 6 bases. The CDR3 has 14 amino acids. V was pared by 4 bases and J by 1 base, with 11 bases between. Germline CDR1 is KGHSH and CDR2 is LQKENI. The CDR3 bases are TGTGCCAGCTCACTAAACAGGGAATCCTACGAGCAGTACTTC. Protein sequence: CASSLNRESYEQYF. Filled out from reference TRBV18 and TRBJ2-7, the complete variable domain reads NAGVMQNPRHLVRRRGQEARLRCSPMKGHSHVYWYRQLPEEGLKFMVYLQKENIIDESGMPKERFSAEFPKEGPSILRIQQVVRGDSAAYFCASSLNRESYEQYFGPGTRLTVT.

The chain uses TRBV5-1 and TRBJ1-1; D gene uncertain. Trimming took off 0 bases at V and 1 base at J, with 7 bases between the two ends. Germline values: CDR1 SGHRS, CDR2 YFSETQ. This CDR3 region has 14 residues. CDR3 loop: CASSLVPGNTEAFF. The CDR3 DNA sequence: TGCGCCAGCAGCTTGGTACCAGGGAACACTGAAGCTTTCTTT. Full variable domain (remainder filled in from reference TRBV5-1 and TRBJ1-1): KAGVTQTPRYLIKTRGQQVTLSCSPISGHRSVSWYQQTPGQGLQFLFEYFSETQRNKGNFPGRFSGRQFSNSRSEMNVSTLELGDSALYLCASSLVPGNTEAFFGQGTRLTVV.

This chain links TRBV4-2 with TRBJ2-1, with D maybe TRBD2 (6 bases). Trimming left V 1 base short and J 2 bases short, with 12 bases between. CDR3 size: 16 residues. CDR1 is LGHNA, CDR2 YNFKEQ, per germline. DNA for the CDR3: TGTGCCAGCAGCCAAGTTAGGTCTAGCGCCTACAATGAGCAGTTCTTC. Translation: CASSQVRSSAYNEQFF.